The present TCR beta chain was sequenced within a study of cytomegalovirus exposure and HLA in healthy donors. Study-level points and caveats: The authors considered a cluster of highly shared sequence variants likely to be a sequencing artifact.

About this clone: Its cognate antigen is unknown.

This CDR3 spans 13 amino acids. CDR1 is SGHTA and CDR2 is FQGNSA in the germline V gene. After removal of 8 bases from V and 5 bases from J, the junction contained 8 bases not matched to a gene. The PCR made use of 60 Vbeta and 13 Jbeta primers. Profiling relied on immunoSEQ multiplex PCR, and the TCRdb table lists in-frame clones only, not all of them. The table records 100,000 to 150,000 clones, about 80% of them present only once. The sample comprised PBMCs. This sequence was found in a man younger than 45 in good health and CMV-seronegative. The chain uses TRBV7-2 and TRBJ1-1, with 7 nucleotides matching TRBD1. CDR3 loop: CASLGQARTEAFF. The CDR3 DNA reads as TGTGCCAGCCTTGGACAGGCAAGGACTGAAGCTTTCTTT.